Below, 10 T cell receptor beta chains from the same sample are listed, as sequenced in a study of cytomegalovirus exposure and HLA in healthy donors. Produced via immunoSEQ multiplex PCR; TCRdb's table is partial and in-frame only. The table records 150,000 to 250,000 clones, approximately 78% of them present only once. Sequencing input: PBMCs. These receptors were collected from a woman younger than 45 in good health and CMV-seronegative.

The chain combines TRBV29-1 with TRBJ2-2; 7 bases agree with TRBD1. The CDR3 extends over 14 amino acids. Germline lookup yields CDR1 SQVTM and CDR2 ANQGSEA. V dropped 7 bases and J dropped 0; count of bases not matched to a gene: 5. CDR3 sequence (DNA): TGCAGCGCAGGGACAGCATCGAACACCGGGGAGCTGTTTTTT. Translating gives CSAGTASNTGELFF.

This clone was counted only a few times. CDR3 protein: CASSLAPTRYEQYF. The CDR3 DNA follows: TGTGCCAGCAGCTTAGCCCCGACTAGATACGAGCAGTACTTC. This sequence joins TRBV7-6 and TRBJ2-7; D may be TRBD2 (6 bases). The CDR3 has 14 amino acids. The germline CDR1 and CDR2 sequences are SGHVS and FNYEAQ. The ends were cut back, 0 bases at V and 4 bases at J, with 10 bases in the middle.

V and J are TRBV2 and TRBJ2-1, with 9 positions matching TRBD2. CDR1 and CDR2 from the germline V gene are SNHLY and FYNNEI. V was clipped by 7 bases and J by 6 bases; unmatched bases: 10. This CDR3 comprises 15 residues. The CDR3 bases are TGTGCCAGCAAGGTTAAGGGCGGGGGGGCCAATGAGCAGTTCTTC. Its protein is CASKVKGGGANEQFF.

The genes are TRBV20-1 and TRBJ2-1; tentatively, D is TRBD2 (6 bases). The CDR3 covers 10 residues. The V gene lost 5 bases and the J gene lost 12 bases, with 11 bases spanning the gap. CDR1 DFQATT and CDR2 SNEGSKA come from the germline V gene (reference sequence). CDR3 DNA: TGCAGTGCTTGGCGGAGGGGGCAGTTCTTC. Translated: CSAWRRGQFF.

This chain uses TRBV15 with TRBJ2-5; D is undetermined. The CDR3 is 16 residues long. V lost 8 bases, J lost 2 bases, and 21 bases lay in between. Germline-derived CDR1 and CDR2 are LNHNV and YYDKDF (reference sequence). This CDR3 reads CATARRPALQQETQYF. DNA of the CDR3: TGTGCCACCGCCAGGCGACCGGCTCTACAACAAGAGACCCAGTACTTC.

This chain joins TRBV10-2 and TRBJ2-7; D may be TRBD2 (6 bases). CDR1 is WSHSY, CDR2 SAAADI, per germline. Deletions cut 8 bases from V and 4 bases from J, with 15 bases between. The length of the CDR3 is 13 residues. In nucleotides, the CDR3 is TGCGCCAGCCAGAGACTAGACCGGTACGAGCAGTACTTC. This sequence encodes CASQRLDRYEQYF.

The V call is TRBV13, the J call TRBJ2-7; 7 bases agree with TRBD1. Trimming took 0 bases from V and 12 from J; bases not matched to a gene: 11. CDR3 length equals 14 residues. Per the germline V gene, CDR1 is PRHDT and CDR2 is FYEKMQ (reference sequence). The CDR3 spells CASSLGPDRPSRYF. CDR3 nucleotides: TGTGCCAGCAGCTTAGGCCCGGACAGGCCAAGTAGGTACTTC.

The chain employs TRBV9 and TRBJ2-1; D possibly corresponds to TRBD2 (5 bases). Germline-derived CDR1 and CDR2 are SGDLS and YYNGEE. V gave up 5 bases and J gave up 0 bases, with 18 bases separating them. The CDR3 consists of 17 residues. In DNA form, the CDR3 reads TGTGCCAGCAGTTCTGTCGAGGGCCTCCTCTCCTACAATGAGCAGTTCTTC. Encoded protein: CASSSVEGLLSYNEQFF.

This chain uses TRBV29-1 with TRBJ2-3; D is ambiguous. The CDR3 contains 16 residues. The V and J ends lost 1 base and 2 bases respectively, with 16 bases between them. CDR1 SQVTM and CDR2 ANQGSEA come from the germline V gene. The CDR3 loop is CSVEGERFAATDTQYF. The CDR3 coding sequence is TGCAGCGTTGAAGGTGAGAGATTTGCGGCCACAGATACGCAGTATTTT.

The chain is built from TRBV9 and TRBJ2-7; 7 bases line up with TRBD2. This CDR3 is built from 20 residues. CDR1 and CDR2 from the germline V gene are SGDLS and YYNGEE. V was clipped by 4 bases and J by 0 bases; unmatched bases: 22. CDR3 loop: CASSPPPPGTGSGDSYEQYF. The CDR3 DNA follows: TGTGCCAGCAGCCCCCCACCCCCCGGGACGGGCAGCGGGGACTCCTACGAGCAGTACTTC.